This T cell receptor beta chain was profiled in a study of blood T cell repertoires in COVID-19. For the study at large: The study drew acute and convalescent COVID-19 samples from the United States, Italy and Spain. From T cells, B-cell-depleted T cells, or PBMCs came the material, which was cDNA or gDNA.

V gave up 6 bases and J gave up 2 bases, with 8 bases separating them. The CDR3 has 12 amino acids. Germline loops: CDR1 LGHNT, CDR2 FRNRAP. Authors' data handling: The authors estimated nucleated cell counts from reference gene primer amplification. The data were produced by immunoSEQ multiplex PCR, yet TCRdb's version contains in-frame clones alone and is incomplete. The V and J calls and the clone size are those of that table, but D and trimming were determined from the DNA. The top ten hold approximately 7.6% of the sample, which has 15,000 to 20,000 clones, approximately 90% seen once. J is TRBJ2-7 and V is TRBV12-5, with no clear D. Sequenced sample: peripheral blood. The origin of this receptor is a woman aged 60 to 75 with active COVID-19. The CDR3 reads CASGYGTYEQYF. In nucleotides, the CDR3 is TGTGCTAGTGGCTACGGTACCTACGAGCAGTACTTC.